This entry is about one T cell receptor beta chain. The clone's antigen remains unknown. Base quality data are lacking; no much larger clone is found one base away. The source of the sample is a study of blood T cell repertoires in COVID-19 (dated by TCRdb to 2018 to 2020). Notes on the research overall: Samples covering the acute and convalescent phases of COVID-19 were provided by collaborators in the United States, Italy and Spain. The material from the prospective study consisted of cDNA or gDNA derived from T cells, B-cell-depleted T cells, or PBMCs. The dataset comprised deeply sampled blood TCRbeta repertoires from subjects exposed to, actively infected with, or recovered from COVID-19. A freely available public database, intended as a resource for researchers studying the immune response to SARS-CoV-2, is where the repertoires were released. The samples were drawn from two sources: the first 160 participants of the ongoing ImmuneRACE study, and some 1,300 subjects contributed by 6 global collaborators. A de-identified subject ID, COVID-19 status, age in years and sex were almost always included in the sample metadata. Where HLA class I and class II types were available, the types were taken from metadata supplied by the sample provider, not from assay-based typing. What the authors observed across the whole study: The quantity of clinical and demographic metadata differed by source and by participant and was supplied without curation.

The immunoSEQ Assay, a bias-controlled multiplex PCR, was used to amplify TCRbeta CDR3 regions from genomic DNA. On the authors' methods: The number of nucleated cells in each sample was estimated by amplification of reference gene primers within the assay. To quantify the absolute abundance of each unique TCRbeta CDR3 rearrangement, sequence reads were collapsed and filtered. Productive Simpson clonality was computed per sample as the square root of Simpson's diversity index over productive rearrangements. The table comes from immuneACCESS by way of TCRdb, which keeps in-frame sequences with V and J called. Part of the clones is missing from these tables; in studies checked, under half for an unresolved V gene and the rest for unknown reasons. V, J and clone size were drawn from that table, and D and trimming were deduced from the DNA. The sample yields a few hundred thousand clones; about 88% were counted once. The ten largest clones take up around 13% of the sample.

From cysteine to phenylalanine, the CDR3 is 14 amino acids long. Only the CDR3 region is kept as DNA, spanning 42 bases read in frame from base 1. The V and J ends are trimmed by 6 bases and 2 bases, leaving 13 bases between them. CDR1 LNHDA and CDR2 SQIVND were looked up in the germline V gene (reference sequence). One collaborating source in Seattle enrolled patients while the patients were actively infected and followed the patients over time throughout the course of disease. Whole blood was collected in K2EDTA tubes by collaborating institutions according to the institutions' own protocols. For TCRbeta analysis, collaborator samples were shipped as frozen whole blood, as isolated PBMCs, or as DNA extracted from either sample type.

This receptor was identified in a woman in her 70s with COVID-19, enrolled during active disease. Sequencing used peripheral blood. This chain joins TRBV19 to TRBJ1-1; perhaps TRBD1 is the D gene, with 5 bases matching. The DNA sequence reads TGTGCCAGTAGGGTCGACAGACCAAACACTGAAGCTTTCTTT. The encoded protein is CASRVDRPNTEAFF.